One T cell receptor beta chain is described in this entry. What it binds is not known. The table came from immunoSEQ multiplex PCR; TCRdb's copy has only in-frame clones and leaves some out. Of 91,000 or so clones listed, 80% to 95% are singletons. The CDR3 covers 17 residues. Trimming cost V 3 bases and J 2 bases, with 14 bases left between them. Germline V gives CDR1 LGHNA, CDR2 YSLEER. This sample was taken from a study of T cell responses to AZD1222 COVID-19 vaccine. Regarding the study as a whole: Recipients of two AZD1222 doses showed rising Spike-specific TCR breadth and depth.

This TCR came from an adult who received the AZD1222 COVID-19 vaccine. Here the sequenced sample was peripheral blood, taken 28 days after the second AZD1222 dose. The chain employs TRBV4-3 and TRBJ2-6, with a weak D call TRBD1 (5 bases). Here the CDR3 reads CASSHNYQGAGANVLTF. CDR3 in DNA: TGCGCCAGCAGCCATAACTATCAGGGCGCTGGGGCCAACGTCCTGACTTTC.